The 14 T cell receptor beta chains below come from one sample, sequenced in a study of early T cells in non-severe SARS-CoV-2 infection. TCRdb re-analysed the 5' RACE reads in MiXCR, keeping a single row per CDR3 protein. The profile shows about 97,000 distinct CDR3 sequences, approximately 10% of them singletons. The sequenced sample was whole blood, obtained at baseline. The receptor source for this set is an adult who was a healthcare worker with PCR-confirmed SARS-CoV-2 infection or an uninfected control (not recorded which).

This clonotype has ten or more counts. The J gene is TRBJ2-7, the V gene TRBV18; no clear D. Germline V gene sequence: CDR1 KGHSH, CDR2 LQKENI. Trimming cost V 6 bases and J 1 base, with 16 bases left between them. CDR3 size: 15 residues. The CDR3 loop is CASSPEAPPSYEQYF. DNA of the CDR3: TGTGCCAGCTCCCCCGAGGCACCCCCGTCCTACGAGCAGTACTTC.

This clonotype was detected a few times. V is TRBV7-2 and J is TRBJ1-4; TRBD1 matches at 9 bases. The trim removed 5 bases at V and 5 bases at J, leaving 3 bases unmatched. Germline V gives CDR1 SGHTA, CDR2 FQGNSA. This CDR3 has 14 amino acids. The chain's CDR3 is CASSQQGANEKLFF. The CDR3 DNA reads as TGTGCCAGCAGCCAACAGGGGGCAAATGAAAAACTGTTTTTT.

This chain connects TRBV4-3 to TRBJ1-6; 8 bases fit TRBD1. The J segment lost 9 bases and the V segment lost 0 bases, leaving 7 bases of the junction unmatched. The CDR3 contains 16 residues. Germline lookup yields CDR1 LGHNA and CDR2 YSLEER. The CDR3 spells CASSQDLHGQGSPLHF. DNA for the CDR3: TGCGCCAGCAGCCAAGATCTCCACGGACAGGGTTCACCCCTCCACTTT.

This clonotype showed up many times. Here the CDR3 DNA reads TGTGCCAGCATGAGGCGGGATTGGGCAGATACGCAGTATTTT. Amino acid sequence: CASMRRDWADTQYF. This chain connects TRBV5-6 to TRBJ2-3, with D possibly TRBD2 on 6 matching bases. CDR1 is SGHDT and CDR2 is YYEEEE in the germline V gene. The V end was cut by 6 bases, the J end by 4 bases, with 15 bases between. This CDR3 has 14 residues.

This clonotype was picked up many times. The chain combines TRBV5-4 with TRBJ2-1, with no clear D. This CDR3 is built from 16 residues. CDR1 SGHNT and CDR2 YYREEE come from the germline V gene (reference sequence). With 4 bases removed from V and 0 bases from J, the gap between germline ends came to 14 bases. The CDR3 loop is CASSPWLGSSYNEQFF. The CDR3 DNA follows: TGTGCCAGCAGCCCCTGGCTAGGAAGCTCCTACAATGAGCAGTTCTTC.

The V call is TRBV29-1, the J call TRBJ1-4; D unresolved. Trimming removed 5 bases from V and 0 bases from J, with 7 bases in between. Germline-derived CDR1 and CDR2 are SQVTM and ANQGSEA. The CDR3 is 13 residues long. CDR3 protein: CSVTVATNEKLFF. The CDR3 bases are TGCAGCGTTACAGTTGCAACTAATGAAAAACTGTTTTTT. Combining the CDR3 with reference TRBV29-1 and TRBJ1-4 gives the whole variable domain SAVISQKPSRDICQRGTSLTIQCQVDSQVTMMFWYRQQPGQSLTLIATANQGSEATYESGFVIDKFPISRPNLTFSTLTVSNMSPEDSSIYLCSVTVATNEKLFFGSGTQLSVL.

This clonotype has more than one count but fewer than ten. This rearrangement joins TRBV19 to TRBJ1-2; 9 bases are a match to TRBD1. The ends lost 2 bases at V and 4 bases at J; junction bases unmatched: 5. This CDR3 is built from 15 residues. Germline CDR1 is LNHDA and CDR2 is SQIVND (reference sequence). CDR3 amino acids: CASSILQGASYGYTF. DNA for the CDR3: TGTGCCAGTAGTATATTACAGGGGGCGAGCTATGGCTACACCTTC.

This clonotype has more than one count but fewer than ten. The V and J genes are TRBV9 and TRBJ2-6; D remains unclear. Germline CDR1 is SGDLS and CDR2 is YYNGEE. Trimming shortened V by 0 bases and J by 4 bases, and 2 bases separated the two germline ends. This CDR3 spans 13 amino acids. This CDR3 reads CASSVGGANVLTF. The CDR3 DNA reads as TGTGCCAGCAGCGTAGGCGGGGCCAACGTCCTGACTTTC.

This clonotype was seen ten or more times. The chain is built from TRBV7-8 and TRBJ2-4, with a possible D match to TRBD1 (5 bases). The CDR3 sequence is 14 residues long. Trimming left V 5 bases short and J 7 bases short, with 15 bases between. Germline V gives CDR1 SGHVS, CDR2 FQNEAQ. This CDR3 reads CASSPDTGSNIQYF. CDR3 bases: TGTGCCAGCAGCCCGGACACGGGTTCGAACATTCAGTACTTC.

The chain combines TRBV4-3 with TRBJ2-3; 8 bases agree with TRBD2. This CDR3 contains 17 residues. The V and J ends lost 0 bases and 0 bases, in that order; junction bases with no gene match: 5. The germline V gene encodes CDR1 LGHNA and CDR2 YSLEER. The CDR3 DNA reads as TGCGCCAGCAGCCAAGATTCAAGCGGGAGCAGCACAGATACGCAGTATTTT. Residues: CASSQDSSGSSTDTQYF.

The CDR3 region is CASSFWRDYNEQFF. For the CDR3, the DNA is TGTGCCAGCAGCTTCTGGCGGGACTACAATGAGCAGTTCTTC. The V call is TRBV7-9, the J call TRBJ2-1; a weak D match, TRBD2 (6 bases). The CDR3 spans 14 residues. V gave up 3 bases and J gave up 3 bases, with 9 bases separating them. Germline CDR1 SEHNR, CDR2 FQNEAQ (reference sequence).

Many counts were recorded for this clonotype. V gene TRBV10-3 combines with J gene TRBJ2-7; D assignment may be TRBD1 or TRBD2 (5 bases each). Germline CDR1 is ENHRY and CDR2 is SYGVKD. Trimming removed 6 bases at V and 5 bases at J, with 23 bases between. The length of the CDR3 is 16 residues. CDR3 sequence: CAIRDIRVLGDNEQYF. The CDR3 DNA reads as TGTGCCATCAGGGACATCAGAGTCCTGGGGGATAACGAGCAGTACTTC.

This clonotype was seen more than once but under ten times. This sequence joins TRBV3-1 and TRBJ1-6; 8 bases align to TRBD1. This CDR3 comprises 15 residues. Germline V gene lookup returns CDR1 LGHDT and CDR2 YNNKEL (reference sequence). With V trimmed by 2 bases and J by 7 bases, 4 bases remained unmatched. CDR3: CASSQNRGKNSPLHF. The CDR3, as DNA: TGTGCCAGCAGCCAAAACAGGGGGAAAAATTCACCCCTCCACTTT.

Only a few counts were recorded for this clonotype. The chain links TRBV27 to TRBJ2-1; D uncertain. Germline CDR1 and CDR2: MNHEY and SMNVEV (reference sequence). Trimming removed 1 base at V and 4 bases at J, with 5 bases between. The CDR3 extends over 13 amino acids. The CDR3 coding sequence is TGTGCCAGCAGTTTATTGGCGTACAATGAGCAGTTCTTC. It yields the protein CASSLLAYNEQFF.